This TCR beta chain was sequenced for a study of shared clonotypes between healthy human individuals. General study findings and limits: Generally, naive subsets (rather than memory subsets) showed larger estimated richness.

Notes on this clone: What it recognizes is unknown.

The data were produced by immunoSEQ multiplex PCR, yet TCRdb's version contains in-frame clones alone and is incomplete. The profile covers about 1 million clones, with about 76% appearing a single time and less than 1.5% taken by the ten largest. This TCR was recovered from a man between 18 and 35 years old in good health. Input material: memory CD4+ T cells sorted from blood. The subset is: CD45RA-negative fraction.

CDR3 coding DNA: TGTGCCAGCAGCTTGATGGCAGGGCTTGCAGATACGCAGTATTTT. It encodes CASSLMAGLADTQYF. The chain couples TRBV5-4 to TRBJ2-3; D is perhaps TRBD1 (5 bases). CDR1 is SGHNT and CDR2 is YYREEE in the germline V gene (reference sequence). This CDR3 region has 15 residues. The ends were cut back, 1 base at V and 4 bases at J, with 13 bases in the middle.